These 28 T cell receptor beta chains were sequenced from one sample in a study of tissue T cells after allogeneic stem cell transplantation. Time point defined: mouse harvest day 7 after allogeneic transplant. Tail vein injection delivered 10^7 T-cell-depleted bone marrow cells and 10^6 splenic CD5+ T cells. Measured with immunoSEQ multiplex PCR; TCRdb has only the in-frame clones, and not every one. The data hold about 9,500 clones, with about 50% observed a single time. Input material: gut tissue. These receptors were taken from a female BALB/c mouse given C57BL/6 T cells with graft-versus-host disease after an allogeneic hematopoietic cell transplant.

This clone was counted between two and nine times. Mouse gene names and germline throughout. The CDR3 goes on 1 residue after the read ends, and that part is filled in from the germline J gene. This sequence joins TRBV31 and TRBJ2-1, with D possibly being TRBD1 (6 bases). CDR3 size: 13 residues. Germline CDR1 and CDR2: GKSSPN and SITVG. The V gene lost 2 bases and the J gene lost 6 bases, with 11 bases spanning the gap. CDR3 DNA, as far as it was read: TGTGCCTGGAGTTACAGGGAGGGTGCTGAGCAGTTC. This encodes CAWSYREGAEQF. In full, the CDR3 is CAWSYREGAEQFF. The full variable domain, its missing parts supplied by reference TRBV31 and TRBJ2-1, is AQTIHQWPVAEIKAVGSPLSLGCTIKGKSSPNLYWYWQATGGTLQQLFYSITVGQVESVVQLNLSASRPKDDQFILSTEKLLLSHSGFYLCAWSYREGAEQFFGPGTRLTVL.

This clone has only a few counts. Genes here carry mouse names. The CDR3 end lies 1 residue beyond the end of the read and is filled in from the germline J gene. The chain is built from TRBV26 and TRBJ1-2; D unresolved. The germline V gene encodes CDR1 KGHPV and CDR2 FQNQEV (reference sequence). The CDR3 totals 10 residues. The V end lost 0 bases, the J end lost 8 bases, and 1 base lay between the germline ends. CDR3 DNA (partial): TGTGCCAGCAGTCTGTCGGACTACACC. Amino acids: CASSLSDYT. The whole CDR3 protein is CASSLSDYTF.

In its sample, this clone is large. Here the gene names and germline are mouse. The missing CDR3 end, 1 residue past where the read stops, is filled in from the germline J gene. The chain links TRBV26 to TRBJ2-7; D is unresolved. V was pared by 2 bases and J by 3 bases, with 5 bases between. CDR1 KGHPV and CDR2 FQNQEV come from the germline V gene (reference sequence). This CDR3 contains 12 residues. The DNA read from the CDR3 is TGTGCCAGCAGTCTGAGCAACTATGAACAGTAC. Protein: CASSLSNYEQY. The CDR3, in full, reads CASSLSNYEQYF.

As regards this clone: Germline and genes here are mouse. The sequenced CDR3 bases are TGTGCCAGCTCTCTCGACTGGGGGGCTAGTGCAGAAACGCTGTAT. Amino acids: CASSLDWGASAETLY. The whole CDR3 is CASSLDWGASAETLYF. The V call is TRBV12-1, the J call TRBJ2-3; TRBD2 matches at 10 bases. The read terminates 1 residue ahead of where the CDR3 ends, so the germline J gene completes it. Losses at the gene ends were 0 bases for V and 0 bases for J; bases not matched to a gene: 2. This CDR3 region has 16 residues. Germline CDR1 SGHSN, CDR2 HYEKVE.

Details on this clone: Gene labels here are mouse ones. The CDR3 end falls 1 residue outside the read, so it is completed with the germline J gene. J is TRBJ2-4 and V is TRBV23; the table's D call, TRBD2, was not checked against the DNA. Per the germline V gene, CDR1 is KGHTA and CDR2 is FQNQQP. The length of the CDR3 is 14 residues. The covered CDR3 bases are TGCTCCAGCAGCCTTGGGGAACCGCAAAACACCTTGTAC. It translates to CSSSLGEPQNTLY. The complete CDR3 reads CSSSLGEPQNTLYF.

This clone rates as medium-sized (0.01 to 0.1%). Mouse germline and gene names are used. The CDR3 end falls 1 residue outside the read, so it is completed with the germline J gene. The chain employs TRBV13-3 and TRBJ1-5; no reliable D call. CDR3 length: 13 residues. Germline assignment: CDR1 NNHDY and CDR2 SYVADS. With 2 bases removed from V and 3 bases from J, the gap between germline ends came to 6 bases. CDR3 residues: CASSERGNQAPLF. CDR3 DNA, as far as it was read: TGTGCCAGCAGTGAACGGGGCAACCAGGCTCCGCTT.

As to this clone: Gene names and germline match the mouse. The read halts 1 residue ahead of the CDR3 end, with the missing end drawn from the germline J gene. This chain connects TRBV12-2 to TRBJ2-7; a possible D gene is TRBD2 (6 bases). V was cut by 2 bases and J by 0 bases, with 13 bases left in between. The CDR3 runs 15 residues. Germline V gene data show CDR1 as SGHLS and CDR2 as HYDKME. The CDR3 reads CASSPRGESSYEQYF. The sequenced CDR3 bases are TGTGCCAGCTCTCCCCGGGGGGAGAGCTCCTATGAACAGTAC.

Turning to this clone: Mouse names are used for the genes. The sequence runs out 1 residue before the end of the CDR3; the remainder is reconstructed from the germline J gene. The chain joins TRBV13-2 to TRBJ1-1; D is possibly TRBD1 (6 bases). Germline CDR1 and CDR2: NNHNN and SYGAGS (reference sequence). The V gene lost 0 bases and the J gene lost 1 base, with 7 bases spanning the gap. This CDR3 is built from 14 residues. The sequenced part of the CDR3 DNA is TGTGCCAGCGGTGATGAACAGGGGAACACAGAAGTCTTC. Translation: CASGDEQGNTEVF. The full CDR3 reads CASGDEQGNTEVFF.

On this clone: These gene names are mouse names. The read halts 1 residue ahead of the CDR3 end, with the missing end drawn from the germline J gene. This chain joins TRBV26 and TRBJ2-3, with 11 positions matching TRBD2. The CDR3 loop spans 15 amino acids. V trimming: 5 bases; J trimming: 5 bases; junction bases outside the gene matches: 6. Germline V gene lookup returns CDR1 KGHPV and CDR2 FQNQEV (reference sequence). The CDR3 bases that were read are TGTGCCAGCAGTTCTCTCGGGACTGGGGGAGAAACGCTGTAT. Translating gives CASSSLGTGGETLY. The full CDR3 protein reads CASSSLGTGGETLYF.

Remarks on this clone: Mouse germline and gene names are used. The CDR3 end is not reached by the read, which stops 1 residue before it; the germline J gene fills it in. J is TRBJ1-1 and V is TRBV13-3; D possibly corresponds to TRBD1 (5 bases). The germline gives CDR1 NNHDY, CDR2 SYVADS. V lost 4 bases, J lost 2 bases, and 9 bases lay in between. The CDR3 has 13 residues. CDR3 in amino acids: CASSSRDNTEVFF. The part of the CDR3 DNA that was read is TGTGCCAGCAGTTCCCGGGACAACACAGAAGTCTTC.

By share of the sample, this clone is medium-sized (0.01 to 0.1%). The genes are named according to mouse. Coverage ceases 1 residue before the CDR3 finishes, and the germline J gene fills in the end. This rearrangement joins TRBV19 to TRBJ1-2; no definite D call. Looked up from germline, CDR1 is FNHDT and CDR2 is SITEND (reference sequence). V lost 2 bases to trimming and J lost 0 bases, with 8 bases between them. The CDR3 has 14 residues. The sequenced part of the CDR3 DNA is TGTGCCAGCAGTATGACTGTTGCAAACTCCGACTACACC. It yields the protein CASSMTVANSDYT. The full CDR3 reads CASSMTVANSDYTF. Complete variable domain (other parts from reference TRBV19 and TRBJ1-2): GGIITQTPKFLIGQEGQKLTLKCQQNFNHDTMYWYRQDSGKGLRLIYYSITENDLQKGDLSEGYDASREKKSSFSLTVTSAQKNEMAVFLCASSMTVANSDYTFGSGTRLLVI.

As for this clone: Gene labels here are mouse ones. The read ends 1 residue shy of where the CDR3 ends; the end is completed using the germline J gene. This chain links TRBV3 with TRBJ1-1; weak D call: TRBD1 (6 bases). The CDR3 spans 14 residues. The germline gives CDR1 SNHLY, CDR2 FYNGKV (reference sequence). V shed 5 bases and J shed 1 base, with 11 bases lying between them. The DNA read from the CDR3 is TGTGCCAGCAGCCCCGGGACAAAAAACACAGAAGTCTTC. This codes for CASSPGTKNTEVF. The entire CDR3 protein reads CASSPGTKNTEVFF.

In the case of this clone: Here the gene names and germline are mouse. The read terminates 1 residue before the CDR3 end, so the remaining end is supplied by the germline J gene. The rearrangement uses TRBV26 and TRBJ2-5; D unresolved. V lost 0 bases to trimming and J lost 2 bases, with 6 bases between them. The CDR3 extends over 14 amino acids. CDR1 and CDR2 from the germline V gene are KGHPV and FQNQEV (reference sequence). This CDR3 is CASSLSAGQDTQYF. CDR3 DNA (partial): TGTGCCAGCAGTCTGTCCGCAGGCCAAGACACCCAGTAC. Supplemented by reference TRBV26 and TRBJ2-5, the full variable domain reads NSKVIQTPRYLVKGQGQKAKMRCIPEKGHPVVFWYQQNKNNEFKFLINFQNQEVLQQIDMTEKRFSAECPSNSPCSLEIQSSEAGDSALYLCASSLSAGQDTQYFGPGTRLLVL.

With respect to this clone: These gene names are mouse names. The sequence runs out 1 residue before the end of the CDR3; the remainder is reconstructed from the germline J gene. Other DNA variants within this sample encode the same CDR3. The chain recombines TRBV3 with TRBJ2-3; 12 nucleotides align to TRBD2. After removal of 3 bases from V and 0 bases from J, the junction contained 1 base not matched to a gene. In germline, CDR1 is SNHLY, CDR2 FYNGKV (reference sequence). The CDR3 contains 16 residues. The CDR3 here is CASSLGLGGSAETLYF. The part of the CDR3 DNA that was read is TGTGCCAGCAGCTTGGGACTGGGGGGAAGTGCAGAAACGCTGTAT.

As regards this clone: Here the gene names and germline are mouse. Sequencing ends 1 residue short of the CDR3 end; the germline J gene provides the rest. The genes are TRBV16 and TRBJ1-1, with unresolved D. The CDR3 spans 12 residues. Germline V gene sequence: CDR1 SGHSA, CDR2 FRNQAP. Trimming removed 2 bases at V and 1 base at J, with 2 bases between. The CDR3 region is CASSLMNTEVFF. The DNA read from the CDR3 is TGTGCAAGCAGCTTAATGAACACAGAAGTCTTC.

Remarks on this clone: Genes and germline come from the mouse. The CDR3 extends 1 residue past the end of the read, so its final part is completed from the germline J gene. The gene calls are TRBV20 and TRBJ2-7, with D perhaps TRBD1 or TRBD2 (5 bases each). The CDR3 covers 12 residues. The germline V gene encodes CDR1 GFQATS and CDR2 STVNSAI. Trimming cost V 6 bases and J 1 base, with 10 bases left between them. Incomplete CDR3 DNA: TGTGGTGCACCGGGACCGTCCTATGAACAGTAC. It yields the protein CGAPGPSYEQY. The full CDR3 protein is CGAPGPSYEQYF.

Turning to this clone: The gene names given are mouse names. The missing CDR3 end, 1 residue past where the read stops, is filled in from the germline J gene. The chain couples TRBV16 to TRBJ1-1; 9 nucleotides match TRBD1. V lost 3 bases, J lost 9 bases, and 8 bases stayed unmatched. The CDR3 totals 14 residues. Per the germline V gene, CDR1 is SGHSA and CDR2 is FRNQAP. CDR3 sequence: CASSFAGTGRKVFF. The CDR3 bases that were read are TGTGCAAGCAGCTTCGCCGGGACAGGGAGGAAAGTCTTC.

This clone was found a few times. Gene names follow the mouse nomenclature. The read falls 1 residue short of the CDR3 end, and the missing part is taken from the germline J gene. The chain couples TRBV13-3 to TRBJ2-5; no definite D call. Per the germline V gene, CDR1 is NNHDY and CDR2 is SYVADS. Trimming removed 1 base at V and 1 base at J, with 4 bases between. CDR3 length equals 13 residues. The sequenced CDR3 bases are TGTGCCAGCAGTGATCGGGACCAAGACACCCAGTAC. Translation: CASSDRDQDTQY. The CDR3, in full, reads CASSDRDQDTQYF.

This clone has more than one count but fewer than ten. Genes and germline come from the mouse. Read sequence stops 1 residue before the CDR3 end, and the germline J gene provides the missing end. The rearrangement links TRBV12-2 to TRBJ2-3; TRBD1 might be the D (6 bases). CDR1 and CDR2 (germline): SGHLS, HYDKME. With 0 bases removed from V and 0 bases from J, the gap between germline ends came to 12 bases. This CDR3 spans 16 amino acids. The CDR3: CASSLTGTSSAETLYF. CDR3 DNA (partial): TGTGCCAGCTCTCTCACCGGGACATCTAGTGCAGAAACGCTGTAT.

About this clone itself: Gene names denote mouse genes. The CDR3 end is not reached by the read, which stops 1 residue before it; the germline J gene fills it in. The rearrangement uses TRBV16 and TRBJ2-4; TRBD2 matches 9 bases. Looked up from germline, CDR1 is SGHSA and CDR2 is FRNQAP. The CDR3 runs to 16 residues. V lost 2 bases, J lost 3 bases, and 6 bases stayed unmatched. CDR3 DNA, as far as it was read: TGTGCAAGCAGCTTATCGTGGGGGGGCTGGCAAAACACCTTGTAC. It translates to CASSLSWGGWQNTLY. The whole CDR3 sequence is CASSLSWGGWQNTLYF. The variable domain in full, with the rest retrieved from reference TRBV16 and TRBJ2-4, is NAGVIQTPRHKVTGKGQEATLWCEPISGHSAVFWYRQTIVQGLEFLTYFRNQAPIDDSGMPKERFSAQMPNQSHSTLKIQSTQPQDSAVYLCASSLSWGGWQNTLYFGAGTRLSVL.

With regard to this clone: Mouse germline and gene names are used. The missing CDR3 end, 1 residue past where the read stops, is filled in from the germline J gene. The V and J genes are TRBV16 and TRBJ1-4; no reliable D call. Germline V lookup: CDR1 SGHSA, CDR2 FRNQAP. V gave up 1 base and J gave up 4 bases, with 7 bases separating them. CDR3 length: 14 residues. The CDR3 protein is CASSLGALNERLFF. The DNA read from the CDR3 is TGTGCAAGCAGCTTAGGGGCCCTCAACGAAAGATTATTT. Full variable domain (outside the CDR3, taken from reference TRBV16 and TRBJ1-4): NAGVIQTPRHKVTGKGQEATLWCEPISGHSAVFWYRQTIVQGLEFLTYFRNQAPIDDSGMPKERFSAQMPNQSHSTLKIQSTQPQDSAVYLCASSLGALNERLFFGHGTKLSVL.

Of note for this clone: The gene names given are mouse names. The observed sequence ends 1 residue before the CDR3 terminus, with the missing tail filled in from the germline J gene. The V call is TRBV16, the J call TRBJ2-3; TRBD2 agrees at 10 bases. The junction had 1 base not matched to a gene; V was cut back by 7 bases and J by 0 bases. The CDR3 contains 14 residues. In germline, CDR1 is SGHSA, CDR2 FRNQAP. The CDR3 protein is CASKTGGSAETLYF. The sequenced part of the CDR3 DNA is TGTGCAAGCAAGACTGGGGGGAGTGCAGAAACGCTGTAT. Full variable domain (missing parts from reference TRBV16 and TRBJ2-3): NAGVIQTPRHKVTGKGQEATLWCEPISGHSAVFWYRQTIVQGLEFLTYFRNQAPIDDSGMPKERFSAQMPNQSHSTLKIQSTQPQDSAVYLCASKTGGSAETLYFGSGTRLTVL.

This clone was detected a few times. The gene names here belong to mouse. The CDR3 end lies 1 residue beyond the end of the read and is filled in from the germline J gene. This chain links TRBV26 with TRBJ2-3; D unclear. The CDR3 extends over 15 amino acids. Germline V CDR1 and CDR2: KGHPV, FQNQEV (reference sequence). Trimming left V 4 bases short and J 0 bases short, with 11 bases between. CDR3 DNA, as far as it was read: TGTGCCAGCAGTCGCGCACGCACTAGTGCAGAAACGCTGTAT. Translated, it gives CASSRARTSAETLY. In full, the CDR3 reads CASSRARTSAETLYF.

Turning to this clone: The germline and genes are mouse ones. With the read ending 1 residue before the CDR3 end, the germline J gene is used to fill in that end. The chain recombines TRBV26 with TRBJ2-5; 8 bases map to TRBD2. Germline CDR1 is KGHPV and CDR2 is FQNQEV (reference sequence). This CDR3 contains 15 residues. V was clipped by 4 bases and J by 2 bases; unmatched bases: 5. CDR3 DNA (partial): TGTGCCAGCAGTCGGGGGGGGCGGGGCCAAGACACCCAGTAC. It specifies CASSRGGRGQDTQY. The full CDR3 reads CASSRGGRGQDTQYF.

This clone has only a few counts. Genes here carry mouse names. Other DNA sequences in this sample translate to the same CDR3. This chain's CDR3 is CASSPGLGGYEQYF. CDR3 bases read: TGTGCCAGCAGTCCCGGACTGGGGGGTTATGAACAGTAC. This chain links TRBV26 with TRBJ2-7, with 11 bases aligning to TRBD2. The sequenced fragment ends 1 residue before the CDR3 boundary, so the rest is inferred from the germline J gene. The ends lost 4 bases at V and 4 bases at J; junction bases unmatched: 3. The CDR3 consists of 14 residues. Germline values: CDR1 KGHPV, CDR2 FQNQEV (reference sequence).

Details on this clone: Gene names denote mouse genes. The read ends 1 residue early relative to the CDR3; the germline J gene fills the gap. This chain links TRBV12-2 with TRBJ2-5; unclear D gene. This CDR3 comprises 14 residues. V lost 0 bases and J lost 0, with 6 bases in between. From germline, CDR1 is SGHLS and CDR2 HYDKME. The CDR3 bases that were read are TGTGCCAGCTCTCTCGCGCTGAACCAAGACACCCAGTAC. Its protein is CASSLALNQDTQY. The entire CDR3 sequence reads CASSLALNQDTQYF.

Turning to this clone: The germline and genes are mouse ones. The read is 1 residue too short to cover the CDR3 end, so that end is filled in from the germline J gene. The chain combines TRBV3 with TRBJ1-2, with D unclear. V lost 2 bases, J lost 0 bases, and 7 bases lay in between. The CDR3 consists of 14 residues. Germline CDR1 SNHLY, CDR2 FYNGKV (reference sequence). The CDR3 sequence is CASSLFSANSDYTF. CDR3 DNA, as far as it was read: TGTGCCAGCAGCTTATTCTCAGCAAACTCCGACTACACC.

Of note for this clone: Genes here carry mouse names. CDR3 in amino acids: CASSLEGHNYAEQFF. The sequenced CDR3 bases are TGTGCCAGCAGTTTAGAGGGACACAACTATGCTGAGCAGTTC. This sequence joins TRBV15 and TRBJ2-1; TRBD1 is a possible D gene (6 bases). The observed sequence ends 1 residue before the CDR3 terminus, with the missing tail filled in from the germline J gene. The CDR3 spans 15 residues. With 1 base removed from V and 1 base from J, the gap between germline ends came to 8 bases. The germline CDR1 and CDR2 sequences are SGHND and FRSKSL. Combining the CDR3 with reference TRBV15 and TRBJ2-1 gives the whole variable domain DAGVTQTPRHEVAEKGQTIILKCEPVSGHNDLFWYRQTKIQGLELLSYFRSKSLMEDGGAFKDRFKAEMLNSSFSTLKIQPTEPKDSAVYLCASSLEGHNYAEQFFGPGTRLTVL.